Below are 32 T cell receptor beta chains sequenced from a single sample in a study of technical replicates of blood from four donors. Sequencing used immunoSEQ multiplex PCR; TCRdb keeps in-frame clones, though not all of them. The profile shows under 90,000 clones, about 92% of them singletons. Sequencing was done on a sample of T cells isolated from PBMCs. These receptors all come from a human donor in good health.

This sequence joins TRBV5-5 and TRBJ1-2; D gene unclear. V lost 0 bases and J 5 bases, leaving 23 bases between the germline ends. The germline CDR1 and CDR2 sequences are SGHKS and YYEKEE (reference sequence). There are 18 residues in the CDR3. The CDR3: CASSLASRSSSLVYGYTF. The CDR3 nucleotides are TGTGCCAGCAGCTTGGCCAGCAGGTCCTCATCGTTGGTTTATGGCTACACCTTC.

V and J are TRBV11-3 and TRBJ2-5, with D possibly TRBD2 on 6 matching bases. Between the trimmed V and J ends, which lost 0 bases and 5 bases, there was a span of 13 bases. The germline gives CDR1 SGHNT, CDR2 YENEEA. The CDR3 length is 15 residues. In DNA form, the CDR3 reads TGTGCCAGCAGCTTAGATTTTAGTGGGGGGGAGACCCAGTACTTC. Residues: CASSLDFSGGETQYF. The variable domain in full, with the rest retrieved from reference TRBV11-3 and TRBJ2-5, is EAGVVQSPRYKIIEKKQPVAFWCNPISGHNTLYWYLQNLGQGPELLIRYENEEAVDDSQLPKDRFSAERLKGVDSTLKIQPAELGDSAVYLCASSLDFSGGETQYFGPGTRLLVL.

This sequence joins TRBV23-1 and TRBJ2-4, with D perhaps TRBD2 (6 bases). TRBV23-1 is assigned to the ORF class and has an uncertain function. V dropped 4 bases and J dropped 0 bases, with 13 bases sitting between them. The CDR3 spans 16 residues. The CDR3 reads CASSPYRRVAKNIQYF. In DNA form, the CDR3 reads TGCGCCAGCAGTCCCTACAGGAGGGTAGCCAAAAACATTCAGTACTTC.

V gene TRBV28 combines with J gene TRBJ2-1, with 11 bases fitting TRBD2. V lost 5 bases, J lost 3 bases, and 6 bases stayed unmatched. Germline CDR1 MDHEN, CDR2 SYDVKM. The CDR3 spans 16 residues. CDR3 bases: TGTGCCAGCAGTCCTCCGGGACTAGCGGTCTACAATGAGCAGTTCTTC. Translation gives CASSPPGLAVYNEQFF.

The chain links TRBV5-1 to TRBJ2-6; maybe TRBD1 (6 bases). V gave up 4 bases and J gave up 1 base, with 18 bases separating them. CDR1 is SGHRS and CDR2 is YFSETQ in the germline V gene. The CDR3 sequence is 18 residues long. For the CDR3, the DNA is TGCGCCAGCAGCCGGGACACAAGAAGCCTGTCTGGGGCCAACGTCCTGACTTTC. This translates into CASSRDTRSLSGANVLTF.

This rearrangement joins TRBV7-9 to TRBJ1-1, with D perhaps matching TRBD1 (6 bases). V was trimmed by 7 bases and J by 1 base, leaving 16 bases between them. CDR3 length equals 15 residues. Germline V gene sequence: CDR1 SEHNR, CDR2 FQNEAQ (reference sequence). The CDR3 nucleotides read TGTGCCAGCAACCCTAAGGGGGTCAGGAACACTGAAGCTTTCTTT. As protein: CASNPKGVRNTEAFF.

This clone has only one observation. The V gene is TRBV5-1, the J gene TRBJ2-7; TRBD1 matches at 7 bases. This CDR3 region has 14 residues. V lost 4 bases to trimming and J lost 2 bases; unmatched junction nucleotides: 6. Germline values: CDR1 SGHRS, CDR2 YFSETQ. The CDR3 sequence is CASSPTGHPYEQYF. CDR3 nucleotide sequence: TGCGCCAGCAGCCCGACAGGGCACCCCTACGAGCAGTACTTC.

The chain uses TRBV11-3 and TRBJ2-5, with D possibly matching TRBD1 (5 bases). Trimming stripped 1 base from V and 5 bases from J, with 20 bases between. CDR3 length equals 17 residues. Germline V gives CDR1 SGHNT, CDR2 YENEEA. The CDR3 sequence is CASSLGLQGKIKETQYF. The CDR3 coding sequence is TGTGCCAGCAGCTTAGGACTCCAGGGTAAAATTAAGGAGACCCAGTACTTC.

V and J are TRBV30 and TRBJ2-7; D may be TRBD1 (6 bases). The V and J ends lost 5 bases and 1 base respectively, with 18 bases between them. CDR3 length: 15 amino acids. Germline assignment: CDR1 GTSNPN and CDR2 SVGIG (reference sequence). CDR3 protein: CAWGTQSGSSYEQYF. CDR3 nucleotide sequence: TGTGCCTGGGGGACACAGTCGGGTTCTTCCTACGAGCAGTACTTC.

The rearrangement uses TRBV18 and TRBJ1-1; tentatively, D is TRBD1 (5 bases). Trimming removed 2 bases at V and 11 bases at J, with 18 bases between. CDR1 is KGHSH and CDR2 is LQKENI in the germline V gene. The CDR3 is 14 residues long. For the CDR3, the DNA is TGTGCCAGCTCACCATCCGGGACTCGAGTGTATGCTTTCTTT. It yields the protein CASSPSGTRVYAFF.

V and J are TRBV4-1 and TRBJ1-5; tentative D call: TRBD1 (5 bases). Germline V gene sequence: CDR1 MGHRA, CDR2 YSYEKL. The V end was cut by 1 base, the J end by 3 bases, with 10 bases between. CDR3 size: 15 residues. CDR3 nucleotide sequence: TGCGCCAGCAGCCAAGTAACCAGGGACAATCAGCCCCAGCATTTT. It yields the protein CASSQVTRDNQPQHF.

V is TRBV4-2 and J is TRBJ2-3; TRBD2 agrees at 12 bases. The CDR3 runs 22 residues. J lost 6 bases, V lost 1 base, and 23 bases had no gene match. Germline CDR1 is LGHNA and CDR2 is YNFKEQ. CDR3 sequence: CASSQGWRLAGGAQIRSDTQYF. CDR3 coding DNA: TGTGCCAGCAGCCAAGGGTGGCGCCTAGCGGGGGGGGCACAGATACGCAGTGATACGCAGTATTTT.

The CDR3 DNA follows: TGTGCCAGCAGCTTAGGGATTAGCGGACGCACAGATACGCAGTATTTT. Translation: CASSLGISGRTDTQYF. The V gene is TRBV7-3, the J gene TRBJ2-3; TRBD2 is a possible D gene (6 bases). Per the germline V gene, CDR1 is SGHTA and CDR2 is FQGTGA. V lost 2 bases, J lost 1 base, and 13 bases lay in between. The CDR3 has 16 residues.

This chain joins TRBV19 and TRBJ1-4; the D gene is possibly TRBD1 (5 bases). V was trimmed by 6 bases and J by 8 bases, leaving 19 bases between them. This CDR3 region has 15 residues. Germline V gene sequence: CDR1 LNHDA, CDR2 SQIVND (reference sequence). CDR3 DNA: TGTGCCAGTAGGATTTCTAGCGGGGGTTACGAAAAACTGTTTTTT. This translates into CASRISSGGYEKLFF.

The V call is TRBV30, the J call TRBJ1-1, with a possible D match to TRBD1 (5 bases). CDR3 size: 12 residues. CDR1 GTSNPN and CDR2 SVGIG come from the germline V gene (reference sequence). Trimming removed 6 bases at V and 8 bases at J, with 16 bases between. CDR3 DNA: TGTGCCTGCTTAGGGGACTCTCGGGAAGCTTTCTTT. Translation gives CACLGDSREAFF.

The V call is TRBV2, the J call TRBJ2-3, with unresolved D. The V gene's germline CDR1 is SNHLY and CDR2 FYNNEI. V was shortened by 2 bases and J by 3 bases, with 15 bases between the two germline ends. This CDR3 is built from 16 residues. CDR3 amino acids: CASSERLLPGTDTQYF. In DNA form, the CDR3 reads TGTGCCAGCAGTGAACGTTTACTCCCGGGTACAGATACGCAGTATTTT.

The genes are TRBV7-2 and TRBJ2-1; no firm D call. This CDR3 contains 14 residues. Between the trimmed V and J ends, which lost 5 bases and 9 bases, there was a span of 17 bases. Per the germline V gene, CDR1 is SGHTA and CDR2 is FQGNSA. For the CDR3, the DNA is TGTGCCAGCAGCGACGCCTCAGGTGTGGCTGAGCAGTTCTTC. Protein product: CASSDASGVAEQFF.

The chain links TRBV14 to TRBJ1-1; tentatively, D is TRBD1 (5 bases). Trimming took 1 base from V and 9 from J, leaving 15 bases between them. The CDR3 is 14 amino acids. Germline CDR1 reads SGHDN; CDR2 reads FVKESK. The CDR3 nucleotides are TGTGCCAGCAGCCAAGCTGACCAGGGAAACAAAGCTTTCTTT. The encoded protein is CASSQADQGNKAFF.

This chain connects TRBV4-2 to TRBJ1-5, with 7 bases lining up with TRBD1. V trimming: 1 base; J trimming: 7 bases; junction bases outside the gene matches: 7. The CDR3 is made up of 15 amino acids. Looked up from germline, CDR1 is LGHNA and CDR2 is YNFKEQ. The chain's CDR3 is CASSQVEGGGQPQHF. The CDR3 DNA reads as TGTGCCAGCAGCCAAGTAGAAGGGGGCGGACAGCCCCAGCATTTT.

V usage is TRBV19 and J usage is TRBJ2-2, with 8 bases matching TRBD1. Trimming at V came to 4 bases and at J to 4 bases, leaving 5 bases not matched to a gene. This CDR3 region has 15 residues. Germline V gene data show CDR1 as LNHDA and CDR2 as SQIVND (reference sequence). The CDR3 reads CASSRQGLVTGELFF. In DNA, the CDR3 is TGTGCCAGTAGTAGACAGGGGCTGGTCACCGGGGAGCTGTTTTTT.

The chain recombines TRBV5-4 with TRBJ1-2, with 9 bases aligning to TRBD1. Germline V gene data show CDR1 as SGHNT and CDR2 as YYREEE (reference sequence). J gave up 3 bases and V 3 bases, and 9 bases lay outside the gene matches. The CDR3 spans 16 residues. The CDR3 sequence: CASSSKVTGGYYGYTF. For the CDR3, the DNA is TGTGCCAGCAGCTCCAAAGTCACAGGGGGCTACTATGGCTACACCTTC.

V usage is TRBV10-2 and J usage is TRBJ2-3; 8 bases map to TRBD2. Unmatched junction bases numbered 12, after V lost 0 bases and J lost 10 bases. Germline V CDR1 and CDR2: WSHSY, SAAADI. The CDR3 loop spans 16 amino acids. The DNA for the CDR3 is TGCGCCAGCAGTGAGTCGCTAGCGGGTGGATTAACATCGCAGTATTTT. Residues: CASSESLAGGLTSQYF.

The chain is built from TRBV4-1 and TRBJ1-2; unclear D gene. Looked up from germline, CDR1 is MGHRA and CDR2 is YSYEKL. CDR3 length equals 18 residues. V was cut by 0 bases and J by 2 bases, with 19 bases left in between. DNA of the CDR3: TGCGCCAGCAGCCAAGAGGGTTCTTATGGCAGCGGGAACTATGGCTACACCTTC. As protein: CASSQEGSYGSGNYGYTF.

V is TRBV5-1 and J is TRBJ2-7, with 8 bases matching TRBD1. This CDR3 contains 17 residues. The V gene's germline CDR1 is SGHRS and CDR2 YFSETQ. J gave up 4 bases and V 0 bases, and 12 bases lay outside the gene matches. CDR3 sequence: CASSLEAPGTGIYEQYF. The CDR3 coding sequence is TGCGCCAGCAGCTTGGAAGCGCCCGGGACAGGCATTTACGAGCAGTACTTC.

The chain uses TRBV29-1 and TRBJ1-2; 11 nucleotides match TRBD1. Germline V lookup: CDR1 SQVTM, CDR2 ANQGSEA. The CDR3 has 14 residues. Trimming took 1 base from V and 7 from J; bases not matched to a gene: 5. The CDR3 loop is CSVEGGQGAGGYTF. Here the CDR3 DNA reads TGCAGCGTTGAAGGCGGACAGGGGGCCGGTGGCTACACCTTC.

The chain couples TRBV21-1 to TRBJ2-3; the table's D call, TRBD1, was not checked against the DNA. TRBV21-1 is assigned pseudogene status. There are 20 residues in the CDR3. CDR3 sequence: CASSPRDRGRTGDFTDTQYF. The DNA for the CDR3 is TGTGCCAGCAGCCCCCGGGACAGGGGACGGACGGGGGACTTCACAGATACGCAGTATTTT.

This chain uses TRBV7-2 with TRBJ1-1; TRBD1 matches 7 bases. The J segment lost 4 bases and the V segment lost 5 bases, leaving 7 bases of the junction unmatched. The germline gives CDR1 SGHTA, CDR2 FQGNSA. The CDR3 totals 14 residues. The CDR3 sequence is CASSTNRGGTEAFF. CDR3 DNA: TGTGCCAGCAGCACAAACAGGGGCGGCACTGAAGCTTTCTTT. Complete variable domain (other parts from reference TRBV7-2 and TRBJ1-1): GAGVSQSPSNKVTEKGKDVELRCDPISGHTALYWYRQSLGQGLEFLIYFQGNSAPDKSGLPSDRFSAERTGGSVSTLTIQRTQQEDSAVYLCASSTNRGGTEAFFGQGTRLTVV.

V usage is TRBV21-1 and J usage is TRBJ2-7; the table calls TRBD2, which could not be checked here. TRBV21-1 is labeled a pseudogene. The CDR3 has 19 residues. Written as DNA, the CDR3 is TGTGCCAGCAGCGCCCCGGGACTAGCGGGGAACATATCGAGCTACGAGCAGTACTTC. This translates into CASSAPGLAGNISSYEQYF.

This clone has more than one count but fewer than ten. The gene calls are TRBV10-2 and TRBJ2-7; 8 bases align to TRBD2. The CDR3 contains 16 residues. The J segment lost 6 bases and the V segment lost 2 bases, leaving 12 bases of the junction unmatched. Germline values: CDR1 WSHSY, CDR2 SAAADI. CDR3 protein: CASSEDVWPGTSEQYF. Here the CDR3 DNA reads TGCGCCAGCAGTGAGGATGTGTGGCCCGGGACTAGCGAGCAGTACTTC.

V is TRBV7-9 and J is TRBJ1-1; 9 bases are shared with TRBD1. Germline V gene lookup returns CDR1 SEHNR and CDR2 FQNEAQ (reference sequence). With 1 base clipped from V and 1 base from J, the junction kept 10 bases outside the gene matches. CDR3 size: 18 residues. CDR3 DNA sequence: TGTGCCAGCAGCTTAGGTGTAGCGGGACAGGGCTGGAACACTGAAGCTTTCTTT. Translated, it gives CASSLGVAGQGWNTEAFF.

The chain uses TRBV6-5 and TRBJ2-5, with D uncertain. This CDR3 spans 14 amino acids. Trimming removed 4 bases at V and 0 bases at J, with 9 bases between. Germline CDR1 reads MNHEY; CDR2 reads SVGAGI. Here the CDR3 DNA reads TGTGCCAGCAGTTCACAGAGTAACCAAGAGACCCAGTACTTC. Translated: CASSSQSNQETQYF.

This chain links TRBV11-3 with TRBJ1-6, with unresolved D. V was cut by 3 bases and J by 6 bases, with 3 bases left in between. This CDR3 is 12 amino acids long. Germline V gene sequence: CDR1 SGHNT, CDR2 YENEEA. The CDR3 sequence: CASSLSNSPLHF. DNA of the CDR3: TGTGCCAGCAGCTTGAGTAATTCACCCCTCCACTTT.